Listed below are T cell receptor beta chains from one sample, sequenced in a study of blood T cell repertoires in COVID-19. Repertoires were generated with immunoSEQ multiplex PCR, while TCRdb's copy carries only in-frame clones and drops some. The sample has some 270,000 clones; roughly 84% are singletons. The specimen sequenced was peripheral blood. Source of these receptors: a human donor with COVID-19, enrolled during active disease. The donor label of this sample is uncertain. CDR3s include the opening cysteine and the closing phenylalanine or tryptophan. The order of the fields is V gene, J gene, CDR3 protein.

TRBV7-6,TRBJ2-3,CASRRLAGEVDTQYF
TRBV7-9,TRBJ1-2,CASSLAGRGYGYTF
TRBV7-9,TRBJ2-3,CASSTGGPSTDTQYF
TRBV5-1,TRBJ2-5,CASSITGTGTWETQYF
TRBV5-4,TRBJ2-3,CASSLGLAGITDTQYF
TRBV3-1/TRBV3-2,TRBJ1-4,CASSQTRANEKLFF
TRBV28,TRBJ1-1,CASSGGGALMNTEAFF
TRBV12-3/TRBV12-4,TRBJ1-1,CASSLIGRDIFF
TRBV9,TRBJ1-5,CASSDTGERQPQHF
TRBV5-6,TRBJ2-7,CASSLTGQAPYEQYF
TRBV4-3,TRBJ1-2,CASSQYGDRGYGYTF
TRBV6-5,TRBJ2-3,CARPLALKGDTQYF
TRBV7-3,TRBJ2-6,CASSPGGANVLTF
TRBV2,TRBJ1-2,CASSEIGQGKKPFYGYTF
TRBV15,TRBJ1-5,CATSRETGRDQPQHF
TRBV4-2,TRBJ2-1,CASSPSGTSSYNEQFF
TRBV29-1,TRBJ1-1,CSADRGEAFF
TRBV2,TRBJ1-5,CASQQGYNQPQHF
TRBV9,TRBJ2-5,CASSVVADPLGTQYF
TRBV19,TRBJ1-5,CASSIASGQVRQPQHF
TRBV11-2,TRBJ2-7,CASSPNRVAHEQYF
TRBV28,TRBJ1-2,CASTLSAAINGYTF
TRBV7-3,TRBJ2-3,CASSFGGSTDTQYF
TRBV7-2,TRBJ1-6,CASSNPTGQSPLHF
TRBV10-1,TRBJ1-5,CASSGGHPGSNQPQHF
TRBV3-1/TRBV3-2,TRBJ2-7,CASSRTGGWEQYF
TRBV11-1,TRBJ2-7,CASSREDSSPYF
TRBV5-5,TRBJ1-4,CASSPRVWRGAGEKLFF
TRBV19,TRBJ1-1,CASSLPTGVNTEAFF
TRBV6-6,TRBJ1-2,CASSSGANYGYTF
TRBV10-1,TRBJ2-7,CASSEQGAYEQYF
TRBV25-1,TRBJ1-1,CASSRAGEGEAFF
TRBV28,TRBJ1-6,CASREGNSPLHF
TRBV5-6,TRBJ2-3,CASSPSGGRTVAQYF
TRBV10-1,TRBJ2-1,CAINHPVGSYNEQFF
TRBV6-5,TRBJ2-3,CASSLGTSDTQYF
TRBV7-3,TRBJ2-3,CASSLTTSGADTQYF
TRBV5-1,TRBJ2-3,CASSSGLSTDTQYF
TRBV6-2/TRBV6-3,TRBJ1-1,CASSYLSSTAGMNTEAFF
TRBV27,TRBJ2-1,CASKGEAGYNEQFF
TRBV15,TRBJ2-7,CATSRDRARAYEQYF
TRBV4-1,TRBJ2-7,CASSRTGTGEQYF
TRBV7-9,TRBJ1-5,CASSLGERSQHF
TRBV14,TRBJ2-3,CASSRTSGYTDTQYF
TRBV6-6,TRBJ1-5,CASSPTPGPNRGPGQPQHF
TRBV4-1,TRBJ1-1,CASSQVPREGTEAFF
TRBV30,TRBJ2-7,CAWIPRPAGPYEQYF
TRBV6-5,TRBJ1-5,CASSSGVSNQPQHF
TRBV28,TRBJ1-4,CASSRNRVGEKLFF
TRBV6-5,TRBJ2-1,CATRSGTGVSGGFF
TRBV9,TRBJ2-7,CASSAGKSYEQYF
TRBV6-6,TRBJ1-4,CASIPEVLRQGRKLFF
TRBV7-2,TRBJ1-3,CASSPKRAVGNTIYF
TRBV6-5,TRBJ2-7,CASSSPSGQSTYEQYF
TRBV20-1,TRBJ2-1,CSASLGAYNEQFF
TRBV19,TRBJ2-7,CASSIRTTPYEQYF
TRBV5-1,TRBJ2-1,CASSPGRTSIYNEQFF